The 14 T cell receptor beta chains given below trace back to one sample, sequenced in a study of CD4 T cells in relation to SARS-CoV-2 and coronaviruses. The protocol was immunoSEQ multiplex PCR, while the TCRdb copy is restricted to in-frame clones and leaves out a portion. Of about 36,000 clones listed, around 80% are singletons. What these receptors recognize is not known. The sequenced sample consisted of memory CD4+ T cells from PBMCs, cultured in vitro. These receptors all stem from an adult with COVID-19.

The CDR3 loop is CASSDISGRVYEQYF. CDR3 sequence (DNA): TGTGCCAGCAGTGACATTAGCGGGAGGGTATACGAGCAGTACTTC. The rearrangement uses TRBV6-1 and TRBJ2-7, with 11 bases identical to TRBD2. V was pared by 3 bases and J by 4 bases, with 5 bases of the junction left unmatched. The length of the CDR3 is 15 residues. CDR1 is MNHNS, CDR2 SASEGT, per germline.

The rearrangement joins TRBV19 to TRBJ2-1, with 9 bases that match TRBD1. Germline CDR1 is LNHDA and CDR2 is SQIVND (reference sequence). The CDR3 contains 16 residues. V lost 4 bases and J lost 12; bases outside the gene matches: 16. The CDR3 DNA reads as TGTGCCAGTAGTACATACCGGGACAGGGACCGCAGAGTGCAGTTCTTC. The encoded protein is CASSTYRDRDRRVQFF.

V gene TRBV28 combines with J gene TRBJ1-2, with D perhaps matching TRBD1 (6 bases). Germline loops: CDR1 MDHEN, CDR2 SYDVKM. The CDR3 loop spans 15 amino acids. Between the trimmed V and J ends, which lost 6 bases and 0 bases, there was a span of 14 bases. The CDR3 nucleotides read TGTGCCAGCAGACTTGAGGACAGTACTAACTATGGCTACACCTTC. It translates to CASRLEDSTNYGYTF.

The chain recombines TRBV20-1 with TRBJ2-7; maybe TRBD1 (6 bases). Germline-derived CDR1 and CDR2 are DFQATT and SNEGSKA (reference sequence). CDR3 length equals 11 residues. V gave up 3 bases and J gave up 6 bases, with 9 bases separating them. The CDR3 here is CSASRTVEQYF. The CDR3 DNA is TGCAGTGCTAGCCGGACAGTCGAGCAGTACTTC.

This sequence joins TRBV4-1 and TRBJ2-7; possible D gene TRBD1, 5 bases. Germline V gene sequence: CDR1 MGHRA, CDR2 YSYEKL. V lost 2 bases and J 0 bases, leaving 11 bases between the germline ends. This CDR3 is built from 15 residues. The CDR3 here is CASSQWTLSSYEQYF. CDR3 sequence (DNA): TGCGCCAGCAGCCAATGGACACTGAGCTCCTACGAGCAGTACTTC.

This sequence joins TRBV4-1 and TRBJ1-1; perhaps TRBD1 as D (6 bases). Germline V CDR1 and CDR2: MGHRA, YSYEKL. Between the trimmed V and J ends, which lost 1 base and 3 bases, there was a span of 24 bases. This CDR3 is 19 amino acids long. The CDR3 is CASSQAGLTRGSYYTEAFF. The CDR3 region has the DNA TGCGCCAGCAGCCAAGCTGGTCTCACCAGGGGTTCTTACTACACTGAAGCTTTCTTT.

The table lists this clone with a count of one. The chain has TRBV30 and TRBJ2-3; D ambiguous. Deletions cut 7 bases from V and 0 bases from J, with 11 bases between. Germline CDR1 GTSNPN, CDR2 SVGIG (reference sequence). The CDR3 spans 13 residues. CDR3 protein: CAYDGTSTDTQYF. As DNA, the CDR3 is TGTGCCTACGACGGTACTAGCACAGATACGCAGTATTTT.

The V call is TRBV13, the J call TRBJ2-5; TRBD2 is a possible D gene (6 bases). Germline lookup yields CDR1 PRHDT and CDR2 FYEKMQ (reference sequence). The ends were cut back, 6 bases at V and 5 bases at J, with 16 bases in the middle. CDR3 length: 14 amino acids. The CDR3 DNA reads TGTGCCAGCAGTTTCGGGGGAGAAGGGGAGACCCAGTACTTC. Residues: CASSFGGEGETQYF.

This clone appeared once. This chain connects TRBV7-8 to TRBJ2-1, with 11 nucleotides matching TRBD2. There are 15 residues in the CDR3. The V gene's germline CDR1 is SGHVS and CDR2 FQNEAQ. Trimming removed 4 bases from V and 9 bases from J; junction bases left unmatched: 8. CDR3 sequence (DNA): TGTGCCAGCAGCTCTATAGCGGGAGGGCCCATTGAGCAGTTCTTC. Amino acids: CASSSIAGGPIEQFF.

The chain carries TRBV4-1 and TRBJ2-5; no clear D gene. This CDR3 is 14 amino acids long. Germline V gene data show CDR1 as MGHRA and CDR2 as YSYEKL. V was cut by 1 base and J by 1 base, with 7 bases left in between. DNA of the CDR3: TGCGCCAGCAGCCAAGTGTCTCCCCAAGAGACCCAGTACTTC. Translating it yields CASSQVSPQETQYF.

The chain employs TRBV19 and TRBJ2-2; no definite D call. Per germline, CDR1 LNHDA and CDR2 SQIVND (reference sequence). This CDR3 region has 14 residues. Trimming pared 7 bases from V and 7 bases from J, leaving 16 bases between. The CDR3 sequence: CASTIVDGVGELFF. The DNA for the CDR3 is TGTGCCAGTACCATCGTCGATGGGGTCGGGGAGCTGTTTTTT. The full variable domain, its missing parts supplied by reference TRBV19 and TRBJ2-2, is DGGITQSPKYLFRKEGQNVTLSCEQNLNHDAMYWYRQDPGQGLRLIYYSQIVNDFQKGDIAEGYSVSREKKESFPLTVTSAQKNPTAFYLCASTIVDGVGELFFGEGSRLTVL.

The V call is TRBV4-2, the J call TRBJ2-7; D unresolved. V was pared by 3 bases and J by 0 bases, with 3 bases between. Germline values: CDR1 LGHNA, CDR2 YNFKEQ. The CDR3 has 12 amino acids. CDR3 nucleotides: TGTGCCAGCAGCCAGAGCTCCTACGAGCAGTACTTC. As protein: CASSQSSYEQYF.

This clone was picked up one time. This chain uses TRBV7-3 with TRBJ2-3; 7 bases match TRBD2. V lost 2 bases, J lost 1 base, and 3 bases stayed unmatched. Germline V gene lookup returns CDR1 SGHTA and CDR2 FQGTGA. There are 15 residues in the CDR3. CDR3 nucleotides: TGTGCCAGCAGCTTATCGGGACTACGCACAGATACGCAGTATTTT. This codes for CASSLSGLRTDTQYF.

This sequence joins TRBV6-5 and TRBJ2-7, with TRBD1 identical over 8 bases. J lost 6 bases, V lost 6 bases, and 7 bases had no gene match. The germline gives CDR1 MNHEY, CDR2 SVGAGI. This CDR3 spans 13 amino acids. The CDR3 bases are TGTGCCAGCAGGACGACAGGGGCGGGCGAGCAGTACTTC. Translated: CASRTTGAGEQYF.